This T cell receptor beta chain is drawn from a study of cytomegalovirus exposure and HLA in healthy donors. Overall study results and limits: Trimming of TCR beta V- and J-genes showed a link, identified in a later analysis, to a missense DCLRE1C variant.

A word on this clone: The antigen remains unidentified.

60 Vbeta and 13 Jbeta primers were used in PCR. In the authors' workflow: An analysis that came later counted roughly 80 million unique TCR beta chains, approximately 12 million shared. Here immunoSEQ multiplex PCR was the method, and the copy in TCRdb shows in-frame clones only, minus some. The V and J calls and clone size come from that table; D and trimming were worked out from the DNA. The sample carries just under 250,000 clones, over 80% recorded once. The germline V gene has CDR1 SGHRS and CDR2 YFSETQ. The V and J ends lost 6 bases and 5 bases respectively, with 14 bases between them. CDR3 length: 14 residues.

The sample comprised PBMCs. The V and J genes are TRBV5-1 and TRBJ2-2; possibly TRBD1 for D (5 bases). The TCR originated in a woman between 40 and 50 years old in good health and CMV-seropositive. As DNA, the CDR3 is TGCGCCAGCACCCTGACAGTAAAAACCGGGGAGCTGTTTTTT. This gives the protein CASTLTVKTGELFF.